There are many counts of the clone carrying this TCR beta chain. This sample was taken from a study of early T cells in non-severe SARS-CoV-2 infection. The protocol attached unique molecular identifiers to individual cDNA molecules. TCRdb called the 5' RACE reads again in MiXCR, with one record for every CDR3 protein. Of more than 75,000 distinct CDR3 sequences in the sample, under 15% are singletons; the top ten hold about 6.1%. V gave up 5 bases and J gave up 0 bases; unmatched junction bases: 4. This CDR3 has 16 residues. Germline lookup yields CDR1 SEHNR and CDR2 FQNEAQ (reference sequence). The origin of this receptor is an adult who was a healthcare worker with PCR-confirmed SARS-CoV-2 infection or an uninfected control (not recorded which). The sequenced sample consisted of whole blood. The rearrangement uses TRBV7-9 and TRBJ2-1, with 10 nucleotides matching TRBD1. CDR3 DNA sequence: TGTGCCAGCAGCCCAAGGACAGGGGGCTCCTACAATGAGCAGTTCTTC. The encoded protein is CASSPRTGGSYNEQFF.